This T cell receptor beta chain was retrieved from a study of T cell repertoires and Cas9 in healthy adults. On the study more broadly: SpCas9-reactive CD4 and CD8 T cells were characterized for potency, cytotoxicity and lineage.

Sequencing used immunoSEQ multiplex PCR; TCRdb keeps in-frame clones, though not all of them. Of fewer than 25,000 clones listed, around 90% were seen once; the top ten hold 1.5% to 1.9%. Findings and caveats of the study: Reportedly, SpCas9-reactive effector T cell proliferation and function were mitigated by SpCas9-reactive Tregs in vitro.

With respect to this clone: Its antigen is not known.

The CDR3 loop spans 16 amino acids. Trimming stripped 0 bases from V and 3 bases from J, with 13 bases between. Germline lookup yields CDR1 LGHNT and CDR2 FRNRAP. The clonotype was recovered from a human donor in good health. The sample was CD4+ effector T cells (CD127+, CD25-, CD137-, CD154-) from PBMCs; culture status not recorded. The chain couples TRBV12-5 to TRBJ2-3, with D tentatively TRBD1 (6 bases). This CDR3 reads CASGLVIARGTDTQYF. The CDR3 DNA reads TGTGCTAGTGGTTTGGTAATTGCCAGGGGAACAGATACGCAGTATTTT.